One and the same sample provided the 16 T cell receptor beta chains below, sequenced in a study of T cells in Graves' hyperthyroidism and ophthalmopathy. TCR beta CDR3 sequences were amplified from RNA transcripts. With the HTBI primer set, the TCR CDR3 went through a first round of RT-PCR. TCRdb itself ran the multiplex PCR reads through MiXCR, one entry per CDR3 protein. Among over 150,000 distinct CDR3 sequences listed, about a sixth were seen once. Specimen: blood. All receptors derive from a woman aged 45 to 65 with Graves' hyperthyroidism.

This rearrangement joins TRBV6-5 to TRBJ1-5, with D perhaps TRBD1 (5 bases). The CDR3 loop spans 14 amino acids. Deletions cut 4 bases from V and 7 bases from J, with 14 bases between. Germline V gene sequence: CDR1 MNHEY, CDR2 SVGAGI. CDR3 sequence reads: CASSSRGEEQPQHF. CDR3 nucleotides: TGTGCCAGCAGTTCGCGGGGGGAAGAACAGCCCCAGCATTTT.

Turning to this clonotype: A read error may be the cause here, since a much bigger clone is one base away. V gene TRBV6-1 combines with J gene TRBJ1-1; D gene uncertain. Germline assignment: CDR1 MNHNS and CDR2 SASEGT. CDR3 length: 13 amino acids. The DNA for the CDR3 is TGTGCCAGCAAGCGCAGCGAAAACACTGGAGCTTTCTTT. Its protein product is CASKRSENTGAFF.

This clonotype was seen more than once but under ten times. The rearrangement links TRBV14 to TRBJ2-4; 11 bases are a match to TRBD2. V was clipped by 3 bases and J by 7 bases; unmatched bases: 5. Per germline, CDR1 SGHDN and CDR2 FVKESK. The CDR3 contains 15 residues. DNA of the CDR3: TGTGCCAGCAGCCAGAGCTTAGCGGGGGGGAACATTCAGTACTTC. As protein: CASSQSLAGGNIQYF.

This clonotype was seen many times. The J gene is TRBJ2-1, the V gene TRBV27; TRBD1 matches 9 bases. Germline V CDR1 and CDR2: MNHEY, SMNVEV (reference sequence). Unmatched junction bases numbered 12, after V lost 8 bases and J lost 7 bases. CDR3 length: 15 amino acids. The CDR3 DNA reads as TGTGCCAGCCGCGAACAGGGACAGGGTTATAATGAGCAGTTCTTC. Translated: CASREQGQGYNEQFF.

The genes are TRBV20-1 and TRBJ2-7; 11 bases line up with TRBD2. The germline gives CDR1 DFQATT, CDR2 SNEGSKA (reference sequence). The V and J ends lost 5 bases and 2 bases, in that order; junction bases with no gene match: 5. The CDR3 loop spans 14 amino acids. CDR3 nucleotide sequence: TGCAGTGCTGTTTCTAGCGGGAGGACCTACGAGCAGTACTTC. Residues: CSAVSSGRTYEQYF.

This chain uses TRBV6-1 with TRBJ2-7; the D gene is possibly TRBD2 (6 bases). The ends were cut back, 10 bases at V and 3 bases at J, with 19 bases in the middle. Germline values: CDR1 MNHNS, CDR2 SASEGT. This CDR3 region has 14 residues. CDR3 amino acids: CANGGRGDLYEQYF. For the CDR3, the DNA is TGTGCCAACGGGGGTAGGGGCGACCTCTACGAGCAGTACTTC.

This clonotype came up many times. This CDR3 reads CASSLRAASNQPQHF. The CDR3 DNA is TGTGCCAGCAGTTTGCGGGCGGCGAGCAATCAGCCCCAGCATTTT. V gene TRBV27 combines with J gene TRBJ1-5; D remains ambiguous. The length of the CDR3 is 15 residues. CDR1 is MNHEY, CDR2 SMNVEV, per germline (reference sequence). V was cut by 3 bases and J by 1 base, with 10 bases left in between.

In its sample, this clonotype was seen many times. V gene TRBV29-1 combines with J gene TRBJ1-3; no firm D call. There are 11 residues in the CDR3. The V gene lost 6 bases and the J gene lost 4 bases, with 7 bases spanning the gap. Germline loops: CDR1 SQVTM, CDR2 ANQGSEA. The CDR3 reads CSVRVGNTIYF. For the CDR3, the DNA is TGCAGCGTCCGAGTCGGAAACACCATATATTTT.

This sequence joins TRBV20-1 and TRBJ2-7; D call uncertain. The CDR3 runs to 13 residues. The germline CDR1 and CDR2 sequences are DFQATT and SNEGSKA (reference sequence). V lost 6 bases and J lost 2, with 14 bases in between. The CDR3 reads CSAPETAAYEQYF. CDR3 bases: TGCAGTGCCCCCGAGACGGCAGCCTACGAGCAGTACTTC.

This clonotype has ten or more counts. The chain is built from TRBV5-1 and TRBJ2-7, with D tentatively TRBD2 (5 bases). This CDR3 is built from 11 residues. V lost 4 bases to trimming and J lost 6 bases, with 8 bases between them. Germline V gene lookup returns CDR1 SGHRS and CDR2 YFSETQ. The CDR3 nucleotides are TGCGCCAGCAGCATAGCGCGCGAGCAGTACTTC. It codes for CASSIAREQYF.

This chain uses TRBV4-1 with TRBJ2-3; 7 bases line up with TRBD2. CDR3 size: 16 residues. Germline CDR1 MGHRA, CDR2 YSYEKL. V lost 5 bases to trimming and J lost 3 bases; unmatched junction nucleotides: 11. The CDR3 coding sequence is TGCGCCAGCAGCTATCTACTAGCGTTAGGGACAGATACGCAGTATTTT. It specifies CASSYLLALGTDTQYF.

In nucleotides, the CDR3 is TGTGCCAGCAGTTTAGTCCAGGGCCGGGGCTACACCTTC. Protein product: CASSLVQGRGYTF. The rearrangement links TRBV28 to TRBJ1-2, with D possibly being TRBD1 (5 bases). The CDR3 has 13 residues. The V end lost 2 bases, the J end lost 8 bases, and 12 bases lay between the germline ends. CDR1 is MDHEN, CDR2 SYDVKM, per germline.

This clonotype was found many times. This chain links TRBV27 with TRBJ2-7; weak D call: TRBD1 (5 bases). Trimming removed 7 bases at V and 4 bases at J, with 11 bases between. This CDR3 region has 12 residues. Germline lookup yields CDR1 MNHEY and CDR2 SMNVEV (reference sequence). DNA for the CDR3: TGTGCCAGCAAGGGGCAACCATACGAGCAGTACTTC. It specifies CASKGQPYEQYF.

This clonotype has more than one count but fewer than ten. The chain uses TRBV5-1 and TRBJ1-4; D remains ambiguous. Per germline, CDR1 SGHRS and CDR2 YFSETQ. V dropped 5 bases and J dropped 4 bases, with 6 bases sitting between them. The CDR3 runs 12 residues. The CDR3 protein is CASRPNNEKLFF. The CDR3 nucleotides read TGCGCCAGCAGGCCGAATAATGAAAAACTGTTTTTT.

About this clonotype: This may arise from a read error, as a much more abundant clone is one base away. This chain connects TRBV7-6 to TRBJ1-3; D not certain. The CDR3 is 17 amino acids. Germline-derived CDR1 and CDR2 are SGHVS and FNYEAQ. Here the CDR3 DNA reads TGTGCCAGCAGCCGCAACACTGGTCGGGTCTCTGGAAACGCCATATATTTT. It is translated as CASSRNTGRVSGNAIYF.

This clonotype has ten or more counts. The gene calls are TRBV7-9 and TRBJ2-7, with 7 bases aligning to TRBD2. This CDR3 is 15 amino acids long. With 5 bases clipped from V and 6 bases from J, the junction kept 13 bases outside the gene matches. In germline, CDR1 is SEHNR, CDR2 FQNEAQ (reference sequence). The CDR3 DNA follows: TGTGCCAGCAGCGACCGGGGGGAGGGCCGGGGCGAGCAGTACTTC. This translates into CASSDRGEGRGEQYF.